The 21 T cell receptor beta chains listed next were all sequenced from one sample in a study of T cells in Graves' hyperthyroidism and ophthalmopathy. TCR beta CDR3 regions were amplified from RNA. TCR CDR3 underwent first-round RT-PCR with the HTBI primer set. From the multiplex PCR reads, TCRdb called clonotypes with MiXCR, one entry per CDR3 protein. The data hold approximately 210,000 distinct CDR3 sequences, with roughly 18% observed a single time. Sequencing was done on a sample of blood. Receptor source: a man aged 45-65 years with Graves' hyperthyroidism.

In nucleotides, the CDR3 is TGTGCCACTAGACAGGGTCGGGAGACCCAGTACTTC. Encoded protein: CATRQGRETQYF. The chain uses TRBV19 and TRBJ2-5; 7 bases match TRBD1. Germline V gives CDR1 LNHDA, CDR2 SQIVND (reference sequence). The trim removed 10 bases at V and 5 bases at J, leaving 7 bases unmatched. This CDR3 is 12 amino acids long.

This clonotype was counted at least ten times. The V and J genes are TRBV28 and TRBJ2-3; D is possibly TRBD2 (6 bases). The germline CDR1 and CDR2 sequences are MDHEN and SYDVKM. The CDR3 is 15 residues long. V was clipped by 1 base and J by 0 bases, with 8 bases between them. This chain's CDR3 is CASSLSGLSTDTQYF. The CDR3 bases are TGTGCCAGCAGTTTATCCGGACTAAGCACAGATACGCAGTATTTT.

This clonotype was observed many times. A much larger clone differs by one base, so this may be a read error. V gene TRBV28 combines with J gene TRBJ2-4; D remains unclear. CDR3 length: 13 amino acids. Germline assignment: CDR1 MDHEN and CDR2 SYDVKM. Trimming cost V 6 bases and J 4 bases, with 10 bases left between them. CDR3 DNA: TGTGCCAGCAGCCGAGCCTTTAAAAACATTCAGTACTTC. It yields the protein CASSRAFKNIQYF.

At least ten counts were recorded for this clonotype. The rearrangement uses TRBV10-1 and TRBJ2-3; D ambiguous. This CDR3 comprises 14 residues. Deletions cut 4 bases from V and 0 bases from J, with 8 bases between. Germline assignment: CDR1 WNHNN and CDR2 SYGVQD (reference sequence). CDR3 bases: TGCGCCAGCAGTGGCAGGCTCAGCACAGATACGCAGTATTTT. Protein product: CASSGRLSTDTQYF.

In its sample, this clonotype was seen many times. This rearrangement joins TRBV28 to TRBJ1-5, with a tentative D call TRBD1 (6 bases). The CDR3 totals 16 residues. Germline V gene lookup returns CDR1 MDHEN and CDR2 SYDVKM. The V gene lost 5 bases and the J gene lost 4 bases, with 18 bases spanning the gap. The CDR3 sequence: CASSPFKDRNNQPQHF. The CDR3 region has the DNA TGTGCCAGCAGTCCGTTTAAGGACAGAAATAATCAGCCCCAGCATTTT.

This clonotype was recorded at least ten times. The V gene is TRBV30, the J gene TRBJ1-2, with 9 positions matching TRBD1. Germline lookup yields CDR1 GTSNPN and CDR2 SVGIG (reference sequence). The CDR3 sequence is 15 residues long. The trim removed 2 bases at V and 2 bases at J, leaving 6 bases unmatched. The CDR3 region has the DNA TGTGCCTGGAGTCCCCGGACAGGGGCCAACTATGGCTACACCTTC. Translation gives CAWSPRTGANYGYTF.

This clonotype was detected ten times or more. The chain has TRBV6-1 and TRBJ1-2; 7 nucleotides line up with TRBD1. Germline V gene lookup returns CDR1 MNHNS and CDR2 SASEGT. The CDR3 contains 16 residues. After removal of 6 bases from V and 6 bases from J, the junction contained 16 bases not matched to a gene. As DNA, the CDR3 is TGTGCCAGCAGCCCCTCGGGAGGGGGCGCACGGGATGGCTACACCTTC. Protein: CASSPSGGGARDGYTF.

A few counts support this clonotype. The rearrangement links TRBV12-3 or TRBV12-4 to TRBJ2-2; D unclear. V lost 3 bases and J lost 7, with 9 bases in between. This CDR3 is built from 13 residues. The CDR3 region has the DNA TGTGCCAGCAGTTTGGCCCCCGGCGGGGAGCTGTTTTTT. It codes for CASSLAPGGELFF.

The V call is TRBV4-2, the J call TRBJ1-1; D gene unclear. This CDR3 has 14 residues. Germline assignment: CDR1 LGHNA and CDR2 YNFKEQ. V was pared by 3 bases and J by 2 bases, with 10 bases between. The CDR3 DNA is TGTGCCAGCAGCCAGATAGGCTACAACACTGAAGCTTTCTTT. Translating gives CASSQIGYNTEAFF.

This clonotype has at least ten counts. The gene calls are TRBV7-9 and TRBJ2-5; D is possibly TRBD1 (6 bases). In germline, CDR1 is SEHNR, CDR2 FQNEAQ (reference sequence). This CDR3 spans 16 amino acids. The germline V and J ends were trimmed by 0 bases and 1 base, with 12 bases remaining between them. The CDR3 DNA follows: TGTGCCAGCAGCTTAGCGCAGGGGCGCGGCCAAGAGACCCAGTACTTC. It specifies CASSLAQGRGQETQYF.

The genes are TRBV28 and TRBJ2-2; D not resolved. V was trimmed by 6 bases and J by 4 bases, leaving 12 bases between them. CDR3 length: 14 residues. From germline, CDR1 is MDHEN and CDR2 SYDVKM. The CDR3 DNA reads as TGTGCCAGCAGCGATATAAGGTCCACCGGGGAGCTGTTTTTT. Translating it yields CASSDIRSTGELFF. Based on the CDR3 plus reference TRBV28 and TRBJ2-2, the full variable domain is DVKVTQSSRYLVKRTGEKVFLECVQDMDHENMFWYRQDPGLGLRLIYFSYDVKMKEKGDIPEGYSVSREKKERFSLILESASTNQTSMYLCASSDIRSTGELFFGEGSRLTVL.

This clonotype has a count of ten or more. The chain couples TRBV6-1 to TRBJ2-1, with 12 positions matching TRBD2. The V segment lost 3 bases and the J segment 1 base; nucleotides outside the gene matches: 4. Germline V lookup: CDR1 MNHNS, CDR2 SASEGT. This CDR3 has 17 amino acids. The CDR3 protein is CASSDLTSGRSYNEQFF. CDR3 nucleotides: TGTGCCAGCAGTGACCTGACTAGCGGGAGATCCTACAATGAGCAGTTCTTC.

This clonotype was counted only a few times. The chain joins TRBV5-4 to TRBJ2-1; 8 positions agree with TRBD2. V lost 4 bases and J lost 10; bases outside the gene matches: 7. In germline, CDR1 is SGHNT, CDR2 YYREEE (reference sequence). The CDR3 length is 13 residues. The CDR3 loop reads CASSTPGGGEQFF. The DNA of the CDR3 is TGTGCCAGCAGCACCCCGGGCGGGGGGGAGCAGTTCTTC. Using reference TRBV5-4 and TRBJ2-1 for the parts outside the CDR3, the full variable domain is ETGVTQSPTHLIKTRGQQVTLRCSSQSGHNTVSWYQQALGQGPQFIFQYYREEENGRGNFPPRFSGLQFPNYSSELNVNALELDDSALYLCASSTPGGGEQFFGPGTRLTVL.

Only a few counts were recorded for this clonotype. The V and J genes are TRBV7-3 and TRBJ2-2, with unresolved D. This CDR3 has 13 amino acids. Looked up from germline, CDR1 is SGHTA and CDR2 is FQGTGA. V lost 5 bases and J lost 2, with 6 bases in between. The CDR3 DNA reads TGTGCCAGCAGCCCGGTTAACACCGGGGAGCTGTTTTTT. The encoded protein is CASSPVNTGELFF.

In its sample, this clonotype was seen a few times. The rearrangement uses TRBV19 and TRBJ2-7, with 10 bases that match TRBD2. Unmatched junction bases numbered 7, after V lost 5 bases and J lost 3 bases. Germline V lookup: CDR1 LNHDA, CDR2 SQIVND (reference sequence). This CDR3 spans 15 amino acids. In DNA, the CDR3 is TGTGCCAGTAGTTTCACCGGGACTAGCGTCTACGAGCAGTACTTC. Translation: CASSFTGTSVYEQYF.

This clonotype has a count of ten or more. The V call is TRBV5-1, the J call TRBJ1-1, with unresolved D. V gave up 0 bases and J gave up 7 bases, with 10 bases separating them. Per germline, CDR1 SGHRS and CDR2 YFSETQ. This CDR3 region has 13 residues. Here the CDR3 DNA reads TGCGCCAGCAGCTTGGATCGGTCAGGTGAAGCTTTCTTT. Residues: CASSLDRSGEAFF. The entire variable domain, with the rest obtained from reference TRBV5-1 and TRBJ1-1, is as follows: KAGVTQTPRYLIKTRGQQVTLSCSPISGHRSVSWYQQTPGQGLQFLFEYFSETQRNKGNFPGRFSGRQFSNSRSEMNVSTLELGDSALYLCASSLDRSGEAFFGQGTRLTVV.

On this clonotype: A much larger clone is a single base away; this may be a read error. The chain employs TRBV5-1 and TRBJ2-1; 14 nucleotides match TRBD2. The CDR3 extends over 16 amino acids. In germline, CDR1 is SGHRS, CDR2 YFSETQ. This CDR3 reads CVSSLGLAGDYNEQFF. CDR3 sequence (DNA): TGCGTCAGCAGCCTGGGACTAGCGGGAGACTACAATGAGCAGTTCTTC.

This clonotype was observed many times. V gene TRBV2 combines with J gene TRBJ2-2; D gene ambiguous. Germline loops: CDR1 SNHLY, CDR2 FYNNEI. The V gene lost 5 bases and the J gene lost 1 base, with 5 bases spanning the gap. The CDR3 sequence is 13 residues long. This CDR3 is CASSPENTGELFF. The CDR3 nucleotides read TGTGCCAGCAGTCCAGAGAACACCGGGGAGCTGTTTTTT.

This clonotype was detected ten times or more. The rearrangement uses TRBV6-2 or TRBV6-3 and TRBJ1-2, with 8 bases fitting TRBD1. The trim removed 1 base at V and 4 bases at J, leaving 2 bases unmatched. The CDR3 length is 14 residues. The germline V gene has CDR1 MNHEY and CDR2 SVGEGT. This chain's CDR3 is CASSYYGTGYGYTF. The CDR3 DNA reads TGTGCCAGCAGTTACTACGGGACAGGCTATGGCTACACCTTC.

The table lists this clonotype with many counts. This CDR3 reads CASRGLARDTDTQYF. The CDR3, as DNA: TGTGCCAGCCGTGGACTAGCGAGGGACACAGATACGCAGTATTTT. V is TRBV19 and J is TRBJ2-3, with 9 bases identical to TRBD2. The CDR3 loop spans 15 amino acids. V dropped 9 bases and J dropped 2; count of bases not matched to a gene: 9. CDR1 LNHDA and CDR2 SQIVND come from the germline V gene (reference sequence). The variable domain in full, completed from reference TRBV19 and TRBJ2-3, reads DGGITQSPKYLFRKEGQNVTLSCEQNLNHDAMYWYRQDPGQGLRLIYYSQIVNDFQKGDIAEGYSVSREKKESFPLTVTSAQKNPTAFYLCASRGLARDTDTQYFGPGTRLTVL.

The rearrangement uses TRBV20-1 and TRBJ2-1; 9 bases match TRBD2. Germline V gene data show CDR1 as DFQATT and CDR2 as SNEGSKA (reference sequence). V dropped 0 bases and J dropped 4; count of bases not matched to a gene: 22. This CDR3 region has 21 residues. The CDR3 sequence is CSARDLVRVVMASGVYNEQFF. In DNA, the CDR3 is TGCAGTGCTAGAGATTTAGTTCGGGTGGTGATGGCTAGCGGGGTTTACAATGAGCAGTTCTTC.